This TCR beta chain was sequenced in a study of shared clonotypes between healthy human individuals. Study conclusions and caveats: Clonotype sharing across a handful of donors was observed for around 4.8% of naive CD4 clonotypes.

V was clipped by 2 bases and J by 6 bases, with 10 bases between them. CDR1 MNHEY and CDR2 SVGAGI come from the germline V gene. This CDR3 spans 13 amino acids. Comment on this clone: Its antigen is as yet unknown.

Here immunoSEQ multiplex PCR was the method, and the copy in TCRdb shows in-frame clones only, minus some. Found here are a few million clones, approximately 92% of them singletons; the top ten hold over 0.12%. The sequence came from a man in his late teens or twenties in good health. The chain carries TRBV6-5 and TRBJ1-1; D gene unclear. The specimen sequenced was naive CD4+ T cells sorted from blood. Subset indicated: CD45RA+ positively selected. The CDR3 protein is CASSYTRIAEAFF. CDR3 nucleotide sequence: TGTGCCAGCAGTTACACCAGGATAGCTGAAGCTTTCTTT.